These T cell receptor beta chains were read from a single sample in a study of blood T cell repertoires in COVID-19. Using immunoSEQ multiplex PCR, the repertoire was profiled, and TCRdb retains in-frame clones only, with some absent. The table shows 250,000 to 300,000 clones, with roughly 85% occurring only once. The sample comprised PBMCs or T cells enriched from blood (not recorded which). Source of these receptors: a middle-aged man who had been exposed to COVID-19. The CDR3 runs from the conserved cysteine through the conserved F or W. D genes are given only for firm matches. For some rows the clone size is stated as once, few or many, or as a class when expanded; others skip it.

abundance: few
len: 15
j_gene: TRBJ2-7
d_gene: TRBD2
v_gene: TRBV5-1
CDR3aa: CASYAGLAGGGEQYF
CDR3nt: TGCGCCAGCTACGCGGGACTAGCGGGAGGGGGCGAGCAGTACTTC

abundance: NA
len: 17
j_gene: TRBJ1-6
d_gene: NA
v_gene: TRBV30
CDR3aa: CAWSADYRELWDSPLHF
CDR3nt: TGTGCCTGGAGTGCTGACTACAGGGAGTTGTGGGATTCACCCCTCCACTTT

abundance: NA
len: 11
j_gene: TRBJ2-7
d_gene: NA
v_gene: TRBV30
CDR3aa: CAWRQGSEQYF
CDR3nt: TGTGCCTGGAGGCAGGGTAGTGAGCAGTACTTC

abundance: NA
len: 15
j_gene: TRBJ1-5
d_gene: NA
v_gene: TRBV4-1
CDR3aa: CASSSRWTENQPQHF
CDR3nt: TGCGCCAGCAGCTCGAGATGGACAGAAAATCAGCCCCAGCATTTT

abundance: NA
len: 16
j_gene: TRBJ2-7
d_gene: NA
v_gene: TRBV10-3
CDR3aa: CAISDPANRAPQEQYF
CDR3nt: TGTGCCATCAGTGACCCCGCGAACAGGGCCCCCCAGGAGCAGTACTTC

abundance: NA
len: 16
j_gene: TRBJ2-5
d_gene: NA
v_gene: TRBV19
CDR3aa: CASSTRTVKLQETQYF
CDR3nt: TGTGCCAGTAGTACCCGGACAGTTAAGCTACAAGAGACCCAGTACTTC

abundance: NA
len: 15
j_gene: TRBJ1-1
d_gene: NA
v_gene: TRBV5-1
CDR3aa: CASSLGVTGGTEAFF
CDR3nt: TGCGCCAGCAGCTTGGGGGTGACAGGTGGGACTGAAGCTTTCTTT

abundance: NA
len: 13
j_gene: TRBJ2-7
d_gene: TRBD1
v_gene: TRBV10-3
CDR3aa: CANQGQDSYEQYF
CDR3nt: TGTGCCAACCAAGGACAGGACTCCTACGAGCAGTACTTC

abundance: NA
len: 13
j_gene: TRBJ2-1
d_gene: TRBD2
v_gene: TRBV12-3/TRBV12-4
CDR3aa: CASSLASGTPQFF
CDR3nt: TGTGCCAGCAGTTTAGCGAGCGGGACGCCGCAGTTCTTC

abundance: NA
len: 15
j_gene: TRBJ1-2
d_gene: TRBD1
v_gene: TRBV6-4
CDR3aa: CASSDSRQGNYGYTF
CDR3nt: TGTGCCAGCAGTGACTCGAGACAGGGGAACTATGGCTACACCTTC

abundance: NA
len: 18
j_gene: TRBJ1-1
d_gene: NA
v_gene: TRBV27
CDR3aa: CASSLGATGTPMNTEAFF
CDR3nt: TGTGCCAGCAGTTTGGGGGCCACAGGCACTCCCATGAACACTGAAGCTTTCTTT

abundance: NA
len: 11
j_gene: TRBJ2-1
d_gene: NA
v_gene: TRBV20-1
CDR3aa: CSARRENEQFF
CDR3nt: TGCAGTGCCCGCCGTGAGAATGAGCAGTTCTTC

abundance: NA
len: 13
j_gene: TRBJ1-6
d_gene: TRBD1
v_gene: TRBV6-5
CDR3aa: CASRFTGERTLHF
CDR3nt: TGTGCCAGCAGATTCACAGGGGAGAGGACCCTCCACTTT

abundance: NA
len: 14
j_gene: TRBJ1-5
d_gene: NA
v_gene: TRBV19
CDR3aa: CASRDLVRQQPQHF
CDR3nt: TGTGCCAGCCGCGATTTGGTGAGGCAGCAGCCCCAGCATTTT

abundance: NA
len: 11
j_gene: TRBJ1-3
d_gene: NA
v_gene: TRBV7-9
CDR3aa: CARGGPGTIYF
CDR3nt: TGTGCCAGAGGGGGACCGGGCACCATATATTTT

abundance: NA
len: 13
j_gene: TRBJ2-4
d_gene: TRBD1
v_gene: TRBV6-5
CDR3aa: CASSPTGGFIQYF
CDR3nt: TGTGCCAGCAGTCCAACAGGGGGATTCATTCAGTACTTC

abundance: NA
len: 13
j_gene: TRBJ1-5
d_gene: NA
v_gene: TRBV12-3/TRBV12-4
CDR3aa: CASSPNRRAGQHF
CDR3nt: TGTGCCAGCAGTCCGAACAGGAGAGCGGGGCAGCATTTT

abundance: NA
len: 14
j_gene: TRBJ1-2
d_gene: NA
v_gene: TRBV5-6
CDR3aa: CASVFREGNDGYTF
CDR3nt: TGTGCCAGCGTGTTCCGGGAGGGGAACGATGGCTACACCTTC

abundance: NA
len: 14
j_gene: TRBJ2-7
d_gene: NA
v_gene: TRBV10-1
CDR3aa: CASSLGGASYEQYF
CDR3nt: TGCGCCAGCAGCCTAGGGGGTGCATCCTACGAGCAGTACTTC

abundance: NA
len: 15
j_gene: TRBJ2-2
d_gene: TRBD2
v_gene: TRBV3-1/TRBV3-2
CDR3aa: CASSPLAGGTGELFF
CDR3nt: TGTGCCAGCAGCCCCCTAGCGGGAGGCACCGGGGAGCTGTTTTTT

abundance: NA
len: 16
j_gene: TRBJ1-6
d_gene: TRBD1
v_gene: TRBV5-4
CDR3aa: CASSPAWTGIDSPLHF
CDR3nt: TGTGCCAGCAGCCCTGCGTGGACAGGGATCGACTCACCCCTCCACTTT

abundance: NA
len: 14
j_gene: TRBJ2-2
d_gene: TRBD1
v_gene: TRBV24-1
CDR3aa: CATSSGTVYGELFF
CDR3nt: TGTGCCACGTCTTCCGGGACAGTCTACGGGGAGCTGTTTTTT

abundance: NA
len: 17
j_gene: TRBJ2-6
d_gene: NA
v_gene: TRBV5-1
CDR3aa: CASNFGGTISGANVLTF
CDR3nt: TGCGCCAGCAATTTTGGCGGGACGATCTCTGGGGCCAACGTCCTGACTTTC

abundance: NA
len: 12
j_gene: TRBJ1-2
d_gene: NA
v_gene: TRBV6-5
CDR3aa: CASLTGMEGYTF
CDR3nt: TGTGCCAGCCTTACAGGGATGGAGGGCTACACCTTC

abundance: NA
len: 11
j_gene: TRBJ2-1
d_gene: NA
v_gene: TRBV19
CDR3aa: CASNWQGEQFF
CDR3nt: TGTGCCAGTAACTGGCAGGGTGAGCAGTTCTTC

abundance: NA
len: 14
j_gene: TRBJ1-2
d_gene: NA
v_gene: TRBV18
CDR3aa: CASSPPVINYGYTF
CDR3nt: TGTGCCAGCTCACCCCCGGTTATAAACTATGGCTACACCTTC

abundance: NA
len: 16
j_gene: TRBJ1-2
d_gene: TRBD1
v_gene: TRBV4-2
CDR3aa: CASSQATGQGYYGYTF
CDR3nt: TGTGCCAGCAGCCAAGCTACGGGACAGGGTTACTATGGCTACACCTTC

abundance: many
len: 10
j_gene: TRBJ2-3
d_gene: NA
v_gene: TRBV24-1
CDR3aa: CATSADTQYF
CDR3nt: TGTGCCACCTCGGCAGATACGCAGTATTTT

abundance: NA
len: 20
j_gene: TRBJ2-1
d_gene: TRBD2
v_gene: TRBV27
CDR3aa: CASSEPQPQAGASSYNEQFF
CDR3nt: TGTGCCAGCAGTGAACCCCAACCCCAAGCGGGGGCGAGCTCCTACAATGAGCAGTTCTTC

abundance: NA
len: 14
j_gene: TRBJ2-7
d_gene: TRBD2
v_gene: TRBV6-5
CDR3aa: CASISREGRWEQYF
CDR3nt: TGTGCCAGCATTTCGCGGGAGGGCCGGTGGGAGCAGTACTTC

abundance: NA
len: 15
j_gene: TRBJ1-5
d_gene: TRBD1
v_gene: TRBV27
CDR3aa: CASSSSDRARQPQHF
CDR3nt: TGTGCCAGCAGTTCCTCGGACAGGGCTAGGCAGCCCCAGCATTTT

abundance: once
len: 13
j_gene: TRBJ1-1
d_gene: TRBD1
v_gene: TRBV7-8
CDR3aa: CASSEGDRLRAFF
CDR3nt: TGTGCCAGCAGCGAGGGGGACAGACTGCGAGCTTTCTTT

abundance: NA
len: 15
j_gene: TRBJ2-1
d_gene: TRBD1
v_gene: TRBV19
CDR3aa: CASSMQDRGLSEQFF
CDR3nt: TGTGCCAGTAGTATGCAGGACAGGGGTCTTAGTGAGCAGTTCTTC

abundance: NA
len: 14
j_gene: TRBJ2-7
d_gene: TRBD1
v_gene: TRBV5-1
CDR3aa: CASSLGQGAYEQYF
CDR3nt: TGCGCCAGCAGCTTGGGGCAGGGGGCCTACGAGCAGTACTTC

abundance: few
len: 12
j_gene: TRBJ1-2
d_gene: NA
v_gene: TRBV11-2
CDR3aa: CASSLTGWGYTF
CDR3nt: TGTGCCAGCAGCTTGACAGGTTGGGGCTACACCTTC

abundance: NA
len: 12
j_gene: TRBJ1-1
d_gene: TRBD1
v_gene: TRBV19
CDR3aa: CASSFGTVGSFF
CDR3nt: TGTGCCAGTAGTTTCGGGACAGTCGGGTCTTTCTTT

abundance: NA
len: 13
j_gene: TRBJ2-7
d_gene: TRBD1
v_gene: TRBV27
CDR3aa: CASRQGASDEQYF
CDR3nt: TGTGCCAGCCGACAGGGGGCGAGTGACGAGCAGTACTTC

abundance: NA
len: 17
j_gene: TRBJ1-3
d_gene: NA
v_gene: TRBV4-2
CDR3aa: CASSQTQLRSSGNTIYF
CDR3nt: TGTGCCAGCAGCCAGACCCAATTACGGAGCTCTGGAAACACCATATATTTT

abundance: NA
len: 14
j_gene: TRBJ2-3
d_gene: NA
v_gene: TRBV3-1/TRBV3-2
CDR3aa: CASSPITSTDTQYF
CDR3nt: TGTGCCAGCAGCCCCATTACAAGCACAGATACGCAGTATTTT

abundance: NA
len: 17
j_gene: TRBJ1-2
d_gene: TRBD1
v_gene: TRBV7-9
CDR3aa: CASSLGGGGTGVFGYTF
CDR3nt: TGTGCCAGCAGCTTAGGAGGTGGCGGGACAGGGGTTTTTGGCTACACCTTC

abundance: few
len: 11
j_gene: TRBJ1-4
d_gene: NA
v_gene: TRBV30
CDR3aa: CAWVNNEKLFF
CDR3nt: TGTGCCTGGGTTAATAATGAAAAACTGTTTTTT

abundance: NA
len: 15
j_gene: TRBJ2-1
d_gene: TRBD2
v_gene: TRBV10-3
CDR3aa: CATESKGGGYNEQFF
CDR3nt: TGTGCCACCGAGTCCAAAGGCGGGGGCTACAATGAGCAGTTCTTC

abundance: NA
len: 14
j_gene: TRBJ1-1
d_gene: TRBD1
v_gene: TRBV2
CDR3aa: CASSETGDFAEAFF
CDR3nt: TGTGCCAGCAGTGAAACAGGGGACTTCGCTGAAGCTTTCTTT

abundance: NA
len: 14
j_gene: TRBJ2-5
d_gene: TRBD2
v_gene: TRBV11-2
CDR3aa: CASSFRLAQETQYF
CDR3nt: TGTGCCAGCAGCTTTAGACTAGCCCAAGAGACCCAGTACTTC

abundance: NA
len: 12
j_gene: TRBJ1-5
d_gene: TRBD1
v_gene: TRBV2
CDR3aa: CASGQVAQPQHF
CDR3nt: TGTGCCAGCGGACAGGTAGCCCAGCCCCAGCATTTT

abundance: NA
len: 15
j_gene: TRBJ2-1
d_gene: TRBD2
v_gene: TRBV6-5
CDR3aa: CASRTLAGGPNEQFF
CDR3nt: TGTGCCAGCAGAACCCTAGCGGGAGGGCCTAATGAGCAGTTCTTC

abundance: NA
len: 12
j_gene: TRBJ1-1
d_gene: NA
v_gene: TRBV15
CDR3aa: CATSRAGAEAFF
CDR3nt: TGTGCCACCAGCAGGGCCGGAGCAGAAGCTTTCTTT

abundance: NA
len: 15
j_gene: TRBJ2-1
d_gene: TRBD2
v_gene: TRBV10-1
CDR3aa: CASSATSGSYNEQFF
CDR3nt: TGCGCCAGCAGTGCCACTAGCGGGAGCTACAATGAGCAGTTCTTC

abundance: many
len: 13
j_gene: TRBJ1-2
d_gene: NA
v_gene: TRBV12-3/TRBV12-4
CDR3aa: CASKIRVNYGYTF
CDR3nt: TGTGCCAGCAAAATCAGGGTGAACTATGGCTACACCTTC

abundance: NA
len: 17
j_gene: TRBJ1-3
d_gene: TRBD1
v_gene: TRBV9
CDR3aa: CASSVGLGGQGGNTIYF
CDR3nt: TGTGCCAGCAGCGTAGGGCTTGGGGGACAGGGCGGAAACACCATATATTTT

abundance: NA
len: 15
j_gene: TRBJ1-2
d_gene: NA
v_gene: TRBV7-9
CDR3aa: CASSQWVTENYGYTF
CDR3nt: TGTGCCAGCAGCCAGTGGGTGACAGAGAACTATGGCTACACCTTC

abundance: NA
len: 13
j_gene: TRBJ1-2
d_gene: NA
v_gene: TRBV10-2
CDR3aa: CASSDGADYGYTF
CDR3nt: TGCGCCAGCAGTGATGGGGCGGATTATGGCTACACCTTC

abundance: NA
len: 16
j_gene: TRBJ1-6
d_gene: TRBD1
v_gene: TRBV6-5
CDR3aa: CASSWGQEMYNSPLHF
CDR3nt: TGTGCCAGCAGTTGGGGACAGGAAATGTATAATTCACCCCTCCACTTT

abundance: NA
len: 12
j_gene: TRBJ1-2
d_gene: NA
v_gene: TRBV2
CDR3aa: CASSEWGVRYTF
CDR3nt: TGTGCCAGCAGCGAATGGGGCGTCCGGTACACCTTC

abundance: once
len: 16
j_gene: TRBJ2-1
d_gene: TRBD2
v_gene: TRBV24-1
CDR3aa: CATSASRLGGDNEQFF
CDR3nt: TGTGCCACCAGTGCCTCCCGATTGGGGGGGGACAATGAGCAGTTCTTC

abundance: NA
len: 13
j_gene: TRBJ1-1
d_gene: NA
v_gene: TRBV28
CDR3aa: CASSLSVSTEAFF
CDR3nt: TGTGCCAGCAGTTTAAGCGTGAGCACTGAAGCTTTCTTT

abundance: NA
len: 13
j_gene: TRBJ1-2
d_gene: NA
v_gene: TRBV24-1
CDR3aa: CATTGGLGDGYTF
CDR3nt: TGTGCCACCACCGGGGGACTCGGGGATGGCTACACCTTC